Listed below are T cell receptor beta chains from one sample, sequenced in a study of blood T cell repertoires in COVID-19. Assay: immunoSEQ multiplex PCR; the TCRdb copy retains only in-frame clones and omits some. The table includes around 380,000 clones, about 89% detected once. Sequenced input: PBMCs or T cells enriched from blood (not recorded which). The receptors were sampled from a man younger than 40 who had recovered from COVID-19. The CDR3 runs from the conserved cysteine through the conserved F or W. D genes are given only for firm matches. Some rows mark clone size as missing; the rest say once, few, many or name a class of expanded clone.

j_call d_call v_call clone_size cdr3_aa cdr3_nt
TRBJ1-1 NA TRBV29-1 NA CSVAKGLSTEAFF TGCAGCGTTGCAAAGGGGCTAAGCACTGAAGCTTTCTTT
TRBJ2-5 TRBD2 TRBV15 NA CATSRGLRGGQREETQYF TGTGCCACCAGCAGAGGTCTCCGGGGGGGCCAAAGGGAAGAGACCCAGTACTTC
TRBJ2-2 TRBD2 TRBV9 NA CASGGGSYGGELFF TGTGCCAGCGGAGGCGGGAGTTATGGCGGGGAGCTGTTTTTT
TRBJ1-1 NA TRBV19 NA CASSLTANTEAFF TGTGCCAGTAGTCTGACAGCGAACACTGAAGCTTTCTTT
TRBJ1-1 NA TRBV7-9 NA CASSSYQPEAFF TGTGCCAGCAGCTCCTACCAACCTGAAGCTTTCTTT
TRBJ2-7 NA TRBV19 NA CASSIRAGSDYEQYF TGTGCCAGTAGTATTAGGGCAGGTAGCGACTACGAGCAGTACTTC
TRBJ1-5 NA TRBV2 NA CASRQRRDQPQHF TGTGCCAGCAGGCAAAGACGGGATCAGCCCCAGCATTTT
TRBJ1-6 TRBD1 TRBV7-9 NA CASSLDGTGASPLHF TGTGCCAGCAGCTTAGACGGGACAGGGGCTTCACCCCTCCACTTT
TRBJ2-7 NA TRBV5-1 NA CASSLGAAYEQYF TGCGCCAGCAGCTTGGGGGCAGCCTACGAGCAGTACTTC
TRBJ1-1 TRBD1 TRBV5-4 NA CASSLGTAGNTEAFF TGTGCCAGCAGCTTAGGGACAGCGGGGAACACTGAAGCTTTCTTT
TRBJ2-7 NA TRBV4-1 NA CASSQEGKGTGHSYEQYF TGCGCCAGCAGCCAAGAGGGTAAGGGGACTGGGCATTCCTACGAGCAGTACTTC
TRBJ1-4 NA TRBV10-1 NA CASSEFGGSEKLFF TGCGCCAGCAGTGAGTTCGGTGGGAGTGAAAAACTGTTTTTT
TRBJ1-4 TRBD1 TRBV19 once CASSIQGQLNEKLFF TGTGCCAGTAGTATTCAGGGACAGCTCAATGAAAAACTGTTTTTT
TRBJ1-5 NA TRBV30 NA CAWSDGGSDQPQHF TGTGCCTGGAGTGATGGCGGCTCCGATCAGCCCCAGCATTTT
TRBJ1-5 NA TRBV7-2 NA CASSSSGISQPQHF TGTGCCAGCAGCTCATCAGGGATTAGTCAGCCCCAGCATTTT
TRBJ2-7 TRBD2 TRBV3-1/TRBV3-2 NA CASSRGGLGREQYF TGTGCCAGCAGCCGCGGGGGGCTAGGGCGCGAGCAGTACTTC
TRBJ2-7 TRBD1 TRBV7-2 NA CASSSTGTGFEQYF TGTGCCAGCAGCTCAACCGGGACAGGGTTCGAGCAGTACTTC
TRBJ1-4 TRBD1 TRBV3-1/TRBV3-2 NA CASSHRGQGAEKLFF TGTGCCAGCAGCCACAGGGGACAGGGGGCTGAAAAACTGTTTTTT
TRBJ1-1 TRBD1 TRBV7-9 NA CASSLRRTGAPNTEAFF TGTGCCAGCAGCTTAAGGAGGACAGGGGCCCCGAACACTGAAGCTTTCTTT
TRBJ1-3 NA TRBV4-1 NA CASSQDPRNTIYF TGCGCCAGCAGCCAAGATCCCAGAAACACCATATATTTT
TRBJ1-6 TRBD1 TRBV19 NA CASSPTGIHSPLHF TGTGCCAGTAGCCCGACAGGGATCCATTCACCCCTCCACTTT
TRBJ2-3 NA TRBV7-9 NA CASSHRQRAADTQYF TGTGCCAGCAGCCACCGTCAGCGGGCCGCAGATACGCAGTATTTT
TRBJ1-1 NA TRBV2 once CASSEGGLRAFF TGTGCCAGCAGTGAAGGGGGGCTAAGAGCTTTCTTT
TRBJ1-1 NA TRBV30 NA CAWMWAVRNTEAFF TGTGCCTGGATGTGGGCAGTAAGGAACACTGAAGCTTTCTTT
TRBJ2-2 NA TRBV1 NA CTSSQVYPGRTGELFF TGCACCAGCAGCCAAGTATATCCAGGTCGGACCGGGGAGCTGTTTTTT
TRBJ1-1 NA TRBV20-1 once CSAREAGEAFF TGCAGTGCTAGAGAAGCAGGGGAAGCTTTCTTT
TRBJ2-7 NA TRBV5-1 NA CASSLVQGSGQYF TGCGCCAGCAGCTTGGTACAGGGCAGCGGGCAGTACTTC
TRBJ1-2 NA TRBV27 NA CASSRMEGTGYTF TGTGCCAGCAGCAGAATGGAGGGTACTGGCTACACCTTC
TRBJ1-1 NA TRBV6-5 NA CASRPTVNTEAFF TGTGCCAGCAGACCGACAGTGAACACTGAAGCTTTCTTT
TRBJ2-5 TRBD2 TRBV30 NA CAWSMGLAGSQETQYF TGTGCCTGGAGTATGGGACTAGCGGGTTCTCAAGAGACCCAGTACTTC
TRBJ1-6 NA TRBV5-4 NA CASSLDQVLTSPLHF TGTGCCAGCAGCTTGGATCAGGTTCTGACTTCACCCCTCCACTTT
TRBJ1-6 NA TRBV30 NA CAWSVLPNSPLHF TGTGCCTGGAGTGTACTGCCAAATTCACCCCTCCACTTT
TRBJ2-1 TRBD2 TRBV9 once CASSVRDPGTSGLISYNEQFF TGTGCCAGCAGCGTGAGAGACCCCGGGACTAGCGGGCTTATCTCCTACAATGAGCAGTTCTTC
TRBJ1-2 NA TRBV6-4 NA CASSDSGRSRGYTF TGTGCCAGCAGTGACTCGGGGAGAAGTCGTGGCTACACCTTC
TRBJ1-1 NA TRBV19 NA CASTRDSKAFF TGTGCCAGTACTCGAGACAGCAAAGCTTTCTTT
TRBJ2-1 TRBD1 TRBV7-2 NA CASSLNRGTYNEQFF TGTGCCAGCAGCTTAAACAGGGGTACCTACAATGAGCAGTTCTTC
TRBJ2-1 TRBD2 TRBV28 NA CASSPWTSGGDTFF TGTGCCAGCAGTCCCTGGACTAGCGGGGGGGACACGTTCTTC
TRBJ2-1 TRBD1 TRBV7-9 NA CASSSAGTGGYNEQFF TGTGCCAGCAGCTCGGCCGGGACAGGGGGCTACAATGAGCAGTTCTTC
TRBJ1-1 NA TRBV7-2 NA CASSLWALNTEAFF TGTGCCAGCAGCTTATGGGCTCTGAACACTGAAGCTTTCTTT
TRBJ1-4 NA TRBV19 once CASSRDLTNEKLFF TGTGCCAGTAGTCGGGATCTAACTAATGAAAAACTGTTTTTT
TRBJ2-1 NA TRBV2 NA CASSMTVPLYNEQFF TGTGCCAGCAGCATGACAGTCCCCCTTTACAATGAGCAGTTCTTC
TRBJ2-5 TRBD2 TRBV19 NA CASSIVSGGPETQYF TGTGCCAGTAGTATCGTTAGCGGGGGGCCGGAGACCCAGTACTTC
TRBJ1-2 NA TRBV13 once CASSSRKGGAKRGYTF TGTGCCAGCAGCTCTAGAAAGGGGGGGGCCAAACGTGGCTACACCTTC
TRBJ2-3 NA TRBV7-6 few CASSFQQSSTDTQYF TGTGCCAGCAGCTTCCAACAGTCTAGCACAGATACGCAGTATTTT
TRBJ1-4 NA TRBV21-1 once CASIDQGALGEKLFF TGTGCCAGCATCGACCAGGGGGCCCTTGGTGAAAAACTGTTTTTT
TRBJ2-3 TRBD1 TRBV5-4 NA CAGSASGQNTDTQYF TGTGCCGGCAGCGCTTCGGGACAGAACACAGATACGCAGTATTTT
TRBJ1-5 NA TRBV7-2 NA CASSLFLTNQPQHF TGTGCCAGCAGCTTATTCCTCACAAATCAGCCCCAGCATTTT
TRBJ1-2 TRBD1 TRBV19 NA CASSIDRTGFYGYTF TGTGCCAGTAGTATAGATCGGACAGGGTTCTATGGCTACACCTTC
TRBJ1-1 NA TRBV15 NA CATSGDMNTEAFF TGTGCCACCAGCGGGGACATGAACACTGAAGCTTTCTTT
TRBJ2-2 TRBD2 TRBV7-2 NA CASSLGRGASAGELFF TGTGCCAGCAGCTTAGGGCGGGGGGCGTCCGCCGGGGAGCTGTTTTTT
TRBJ1-1 NA TRBV6-5 NA CASTSGGWAFF TGTGCCAGCACCTCGGGAGGTTGGGCTTTCTTT
TRBJ1-5 NA TRBV7-9 NA CASRGDNPNQPQHF TGTGCCAGCAGGGGGGACAACCCGAATCAGCCCCAGCATTTT
TRBJ1-4 TRBD1 TRBV6-2/TRBV6-3 once CASSPTGDNEKLFF TGTGCCAGCAGTCCGACAGGGGACAATGAAAAACTGTTTTTT
TRBJ2-3 TRBD2 TRBV15 NA CATSRAVAGGQDTQYF TGTGCCACCAGCAGAGCGGTAGCGGGGGGGCAAGATACGCAGTATTTT
TRBJ1-3 NA TRBV4-2 NA CASSGDRSFSGNTIYF TGTGCCAGCAGCGGTGACAGGAGTTTCTCTGGAAACACCATATATTTT
TRBJ1-1 TRBD1 TRBV7-9 NA CASRKPGQEAFF TGTGCCAGCAGAAAACCGGGACAGGAAGCTTTCTTT
TRBJ2-7 NA TRBV11-2 NA CASSPRNSPDEQYF TGTGCCAGCAGCCCCCGCAATAGTCCGGACGAGCAGTACTTC
TRBJ2-3 TRBD2 TRBV10-2 NA CASRRGGFYTDTQYF TGCGCCAGCCGGCGCGGGGGATTTTACACAGATACGCAGTATTTT